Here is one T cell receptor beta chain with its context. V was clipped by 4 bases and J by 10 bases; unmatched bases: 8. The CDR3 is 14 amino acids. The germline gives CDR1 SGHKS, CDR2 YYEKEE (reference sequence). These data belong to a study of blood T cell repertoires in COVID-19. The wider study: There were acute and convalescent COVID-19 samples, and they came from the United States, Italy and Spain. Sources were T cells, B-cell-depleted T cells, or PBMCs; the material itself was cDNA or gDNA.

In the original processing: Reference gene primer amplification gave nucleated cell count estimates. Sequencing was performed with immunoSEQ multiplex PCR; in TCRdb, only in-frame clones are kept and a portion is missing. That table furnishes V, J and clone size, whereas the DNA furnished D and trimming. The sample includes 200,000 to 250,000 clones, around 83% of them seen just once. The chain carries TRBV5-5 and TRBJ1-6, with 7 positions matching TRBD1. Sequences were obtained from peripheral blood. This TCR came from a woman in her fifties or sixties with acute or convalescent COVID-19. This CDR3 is CASSNRQGQSPLHF. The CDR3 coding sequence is TGTGCCAGCAGCAACCGACAGGGACAATCACCCCTCCACTTT.